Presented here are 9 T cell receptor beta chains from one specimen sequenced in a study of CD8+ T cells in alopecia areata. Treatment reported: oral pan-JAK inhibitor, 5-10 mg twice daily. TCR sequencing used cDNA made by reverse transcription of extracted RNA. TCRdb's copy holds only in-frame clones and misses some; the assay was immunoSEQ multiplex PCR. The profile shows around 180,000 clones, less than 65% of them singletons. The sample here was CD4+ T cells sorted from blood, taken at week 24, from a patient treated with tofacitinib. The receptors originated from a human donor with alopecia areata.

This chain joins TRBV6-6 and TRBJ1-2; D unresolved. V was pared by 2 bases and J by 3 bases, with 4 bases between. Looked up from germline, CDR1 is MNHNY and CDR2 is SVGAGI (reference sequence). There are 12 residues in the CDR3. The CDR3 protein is CASSYRDYGYTF. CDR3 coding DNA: TGTGCCAGCAGTTACCGGGACTATGGCTACACCTTC.

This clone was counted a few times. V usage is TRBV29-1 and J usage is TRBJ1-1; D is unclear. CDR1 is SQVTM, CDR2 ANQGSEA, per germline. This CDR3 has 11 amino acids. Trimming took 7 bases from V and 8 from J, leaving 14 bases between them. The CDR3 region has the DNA TGCAGCGCCATGAATGGAGGGGAAGCTTTCTTT. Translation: CSAMNGGEAFF.

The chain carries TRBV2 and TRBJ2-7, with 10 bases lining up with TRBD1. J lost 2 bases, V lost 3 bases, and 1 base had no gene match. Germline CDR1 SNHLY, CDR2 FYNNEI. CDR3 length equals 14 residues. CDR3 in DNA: TGTGCCAGCAGTGAGGACAGGGGGACCTACGAGCAGTACTTC. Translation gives CASSEDRGTYEQYF.

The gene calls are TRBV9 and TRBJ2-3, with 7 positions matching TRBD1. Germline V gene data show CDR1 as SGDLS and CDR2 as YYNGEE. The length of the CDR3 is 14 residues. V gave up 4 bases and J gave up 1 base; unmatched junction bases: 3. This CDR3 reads CASSPGQGTDTQYF. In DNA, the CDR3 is TGTGCCAGCAGCCCCGGACAGGGCACAGATACGCAGTATTTT.

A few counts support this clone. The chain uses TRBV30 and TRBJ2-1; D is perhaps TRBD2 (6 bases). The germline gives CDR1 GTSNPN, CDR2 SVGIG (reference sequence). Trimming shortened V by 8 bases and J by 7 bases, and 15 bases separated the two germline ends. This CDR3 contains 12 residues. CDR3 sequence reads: CAGGFLHNEQFF. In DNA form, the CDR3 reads TGTGCCGGGGGGTTTCTCCATAATGAGCAGTTCTTC.

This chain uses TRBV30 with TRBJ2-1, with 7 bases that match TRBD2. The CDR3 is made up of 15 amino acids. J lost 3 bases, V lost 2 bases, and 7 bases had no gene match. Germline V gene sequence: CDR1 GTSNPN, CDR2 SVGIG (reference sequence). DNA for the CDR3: TGTGCCTGGAGTTGGGCTAGCGGCCTCTACAATGAGCAGTTCTTC. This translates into CAWSWASGLYNEQFF.

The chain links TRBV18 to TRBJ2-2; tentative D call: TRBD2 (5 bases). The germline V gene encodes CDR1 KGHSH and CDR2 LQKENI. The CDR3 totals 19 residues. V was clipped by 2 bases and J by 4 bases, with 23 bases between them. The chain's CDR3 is CASSPSQGGSWIITGELFF. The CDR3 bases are TGTGCCAGCTCACCATCTCAAGGCGGGTCCTGGATTATCACCGGGGAGCTGTTTTTT.

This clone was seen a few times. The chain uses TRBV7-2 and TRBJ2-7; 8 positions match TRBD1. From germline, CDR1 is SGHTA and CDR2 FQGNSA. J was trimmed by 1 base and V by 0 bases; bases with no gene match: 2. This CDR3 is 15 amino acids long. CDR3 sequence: CASSLAWTGSYEQYF. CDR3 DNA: TGTGCCAGCAGCTTAGCCTGGACAGGGTCCTACGAGCAGTACTTC.

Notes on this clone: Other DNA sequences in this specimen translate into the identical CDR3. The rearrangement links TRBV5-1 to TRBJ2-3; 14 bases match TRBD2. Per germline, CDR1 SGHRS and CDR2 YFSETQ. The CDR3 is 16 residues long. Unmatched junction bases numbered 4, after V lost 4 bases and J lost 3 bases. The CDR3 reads CASSPRLAGGTDTQYF. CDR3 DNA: TGCGCCAGCAGCCCACGACTAGCGGGGGGGACAGATACGCAGTATTTT.